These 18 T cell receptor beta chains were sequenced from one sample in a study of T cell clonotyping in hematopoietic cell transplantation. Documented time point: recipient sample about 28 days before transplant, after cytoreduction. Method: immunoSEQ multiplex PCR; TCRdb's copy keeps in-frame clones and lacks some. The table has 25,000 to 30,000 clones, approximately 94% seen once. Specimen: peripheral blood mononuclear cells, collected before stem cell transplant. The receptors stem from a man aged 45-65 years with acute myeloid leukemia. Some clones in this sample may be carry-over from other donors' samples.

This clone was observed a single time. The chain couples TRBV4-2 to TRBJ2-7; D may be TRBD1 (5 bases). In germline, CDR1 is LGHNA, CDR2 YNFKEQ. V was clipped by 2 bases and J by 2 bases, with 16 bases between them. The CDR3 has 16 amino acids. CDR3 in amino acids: CASSQSVRVVTYEQYF. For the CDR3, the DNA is TGTGCCAGCAGCCAATCGGTCAGGGTCGTCACCTACGAGCAGTACTTC.

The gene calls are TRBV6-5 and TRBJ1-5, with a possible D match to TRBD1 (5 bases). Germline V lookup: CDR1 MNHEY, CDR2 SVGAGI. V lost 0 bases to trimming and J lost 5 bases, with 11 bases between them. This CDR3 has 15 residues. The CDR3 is CASSYSGGKHQPQHF. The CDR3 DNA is TGTGCCAGCAGTTACTCGGGGGGGAAACATCAGCCCCAGCATTTT.

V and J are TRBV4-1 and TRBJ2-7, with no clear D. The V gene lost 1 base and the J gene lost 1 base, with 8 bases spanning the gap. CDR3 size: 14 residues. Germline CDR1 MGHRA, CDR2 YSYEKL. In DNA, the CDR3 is TGCGCCAGCAGCCAAGTAGTTCGATCCTACGAGCAGTACTTC. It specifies CASSQVVRSYEQYF.

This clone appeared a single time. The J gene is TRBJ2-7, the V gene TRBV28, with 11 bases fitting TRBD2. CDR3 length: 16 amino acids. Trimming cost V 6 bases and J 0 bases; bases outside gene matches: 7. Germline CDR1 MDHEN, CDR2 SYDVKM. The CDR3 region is CASRLAGGSSSYEQYF. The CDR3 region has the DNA TGTGCCAGCAGGCTAGCGGGAGGCTCGAGCTCCTACGAGCAGTACTTC. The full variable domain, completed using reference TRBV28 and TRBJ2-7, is DVKVTQSSRYLVKRTGEKVFLECVQDMDHENMFWYRQDPGLGLRLIYFSYDVKMKEKGDIPEGYSVSREKKERFSLILESASTNQTSMYLCASRLAGGSSSYEQYFGPGTRLTVT.

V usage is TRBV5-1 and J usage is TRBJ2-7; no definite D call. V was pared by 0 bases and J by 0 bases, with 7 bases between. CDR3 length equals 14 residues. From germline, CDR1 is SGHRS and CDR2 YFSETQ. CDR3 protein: CASSLEQSSYEQYF. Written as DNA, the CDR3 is TGCGCCAGCAGCTTGGAGCAGAGCTCCTACGAGCAGTACTTC.

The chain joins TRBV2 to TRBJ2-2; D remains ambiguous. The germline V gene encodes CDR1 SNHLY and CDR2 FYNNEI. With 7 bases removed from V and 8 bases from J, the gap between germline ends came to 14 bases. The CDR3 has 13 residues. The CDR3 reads CASILTWGGELFF. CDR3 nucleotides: TGTGCCAGCATTCTGACGTGGGGAGGGGAGCTGTTTTTT.

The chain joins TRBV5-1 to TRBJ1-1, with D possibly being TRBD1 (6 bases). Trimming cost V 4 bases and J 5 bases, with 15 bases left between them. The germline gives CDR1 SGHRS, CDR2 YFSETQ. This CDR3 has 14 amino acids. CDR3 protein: CASSPRGGGTEAFF. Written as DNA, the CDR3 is TGCGCCAGCAGCCCGCGAGGGGGTGGGACTGAAGCTTTCTTT.

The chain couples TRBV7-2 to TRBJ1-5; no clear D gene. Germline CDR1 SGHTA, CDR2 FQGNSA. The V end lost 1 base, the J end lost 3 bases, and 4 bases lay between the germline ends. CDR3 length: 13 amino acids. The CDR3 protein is CASSLVINQPQHF. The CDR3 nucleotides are TGTGCCAGCAGCTTAGTAATCAATCAGCCCCAGCATTTT.

The CDR3 loop reads CASSWADNTGELFF. DNA for the CDR3: TGTGCCAGCAGCTGGGCAGATAACACCGGGGAGCTGTTTTTT. The chain couples TRBV5-6 to TRBJ2-2; D is unresolved. The CDR3 runs 14 residues. Germline CDR1 and CDR2: SGHDT and YYEEEE. Trimming pared 3 bases from V and 2 bases from J, leaving 8 bases between. Using reference TRBV5-6 and TRBJ2-2 for the parts outside the CDR3, the full variable domain is DAGVTQSPTHLIKTRGQQVTLRCSPKSGHDTVSWYQQALGQGPQFIFQYYEEEERQRGNFPDRFSGHQFPNYSSELNVNALLLGDSALYLCASSWADNTGELFFGEGSRLTVL.

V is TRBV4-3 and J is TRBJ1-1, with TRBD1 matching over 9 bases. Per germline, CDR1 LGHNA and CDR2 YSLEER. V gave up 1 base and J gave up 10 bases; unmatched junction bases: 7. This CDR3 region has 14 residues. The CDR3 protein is CASSQVQGANGAFF. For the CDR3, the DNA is TGCGCCAGCAGCCAAGTACAGGGGGCGAACGGAGCTTTCTTT.

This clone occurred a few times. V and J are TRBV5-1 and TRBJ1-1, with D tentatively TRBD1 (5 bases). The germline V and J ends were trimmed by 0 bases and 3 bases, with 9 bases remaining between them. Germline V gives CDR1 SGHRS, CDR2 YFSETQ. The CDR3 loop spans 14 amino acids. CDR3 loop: CASSLAGQDTEAFF. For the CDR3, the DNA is TGCGCCAGCAGCTTGGCGGGGCAGGACACTGAAGCTTTCTTT.

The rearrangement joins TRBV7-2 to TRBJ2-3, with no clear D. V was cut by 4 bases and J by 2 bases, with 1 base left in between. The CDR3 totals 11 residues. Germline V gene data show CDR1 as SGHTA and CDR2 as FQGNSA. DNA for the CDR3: TGTGCCAGCAGCTACACAGATACGCAGTATTTT. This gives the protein CASSYTDTQYF. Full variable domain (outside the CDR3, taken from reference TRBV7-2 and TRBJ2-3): GAGVSQSPSNKVTEKGKDVELRCDPISGHTALYWYRQSLGQGLEFLIYFQGNSAPDKSGLPSDRFSAERTGGSVSTLTIQRTQQEDSAVYLCASSYTDTQYFGPGTRLTVL.

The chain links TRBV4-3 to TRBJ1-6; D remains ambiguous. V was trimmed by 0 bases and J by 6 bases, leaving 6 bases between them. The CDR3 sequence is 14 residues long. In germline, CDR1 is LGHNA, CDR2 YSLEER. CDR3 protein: CASSQEQINSPLHF. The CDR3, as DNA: TGCGCCAGCAGCCAAGAACAGATTAATTCACCCCTCCACTTT.

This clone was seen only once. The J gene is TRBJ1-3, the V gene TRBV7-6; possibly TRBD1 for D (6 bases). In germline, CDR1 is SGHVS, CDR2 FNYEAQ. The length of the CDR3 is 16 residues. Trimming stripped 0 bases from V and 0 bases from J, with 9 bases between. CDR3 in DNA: TGTGCCAGCAGCTTAGCAGGGGGTCCCTCTGGAAACACCATATATTTT. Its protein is CASSLAGGPSGNTIYF.

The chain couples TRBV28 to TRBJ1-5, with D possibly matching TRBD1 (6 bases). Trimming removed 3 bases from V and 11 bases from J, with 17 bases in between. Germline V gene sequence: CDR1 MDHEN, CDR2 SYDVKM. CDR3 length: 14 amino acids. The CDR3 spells CASSLGGLKMTQHF. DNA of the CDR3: TGTGCCAGCAGTTTGGGGGGGCTAAAGATGACCCAGCATTTT. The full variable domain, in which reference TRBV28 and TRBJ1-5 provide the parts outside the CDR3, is DVKVTQSSRYLVKRTGEKVFLECVQDMDHENMFWYRQDPGLGLRLIYFSYDVKMKEKGDIPEGYSVSREKKERFSLILESASTNQTSMYLCASSLGGLKMTQHFGDGTRLSIL.

The CDR3 DNA reads TGTGCCTGGAGTGTACGAGGGGGAAGCGAGCAGTTCTTC. Amino acids: CAWSVRGGSEQFF. V and J are TRBV30 and TRBJ2-1; possibly TRBD1 for D (6 bases). Germline V gives CDR1 GTSNPN, CDR2 SVGIG (reference sequence). V lost 0 bases, J lost 10 bases, and 13 bases lay in between. The CDR3 sequence is 13 residues long.

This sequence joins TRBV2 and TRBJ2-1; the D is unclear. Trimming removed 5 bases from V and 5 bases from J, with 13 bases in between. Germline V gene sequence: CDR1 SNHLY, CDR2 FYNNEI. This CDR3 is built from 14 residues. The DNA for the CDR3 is TGTGCCAGCAGTCGGCTAGTGGGGAACAATGAGCAGTTCTTC. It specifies CASSRLVGNNEQFF.

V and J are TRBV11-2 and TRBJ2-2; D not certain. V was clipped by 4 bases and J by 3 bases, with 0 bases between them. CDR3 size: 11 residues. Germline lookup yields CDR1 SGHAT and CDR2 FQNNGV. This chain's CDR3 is CASSYTGELFF. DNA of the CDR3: TGTGCCAGCAGCTACACCGGGGAGCTGTTTTTT.